Listed here are 11 T cell receptor beta chains from one sample, sequenced in a study of blood T cell repertoires in COVID-19. Clones were sequenced by immunoSEQ multiplex PCR, and TCRdb holds only the in-frame ones, with some missing. This sample carries about 20,000 clones, about nine tenths of them seen once, and the ten largest clones take 3.8%. Sequenced material: peripheral blood. The source of these receptors is a man aged 45-65 years with active COVID-19.

The chain links TRBV6-5 to TRBJ2-3; D unclear. V was pared by 4 bases and J by 6 bases, with 5 bases between. The germline gives CDR1 MNHEY, CDR2 SVGAGI. This CDR3 has 11 amino acids. This CDR3 reads CASSSQDTQYF. The CDR3, as DNA: TGTGCCAGCAGTTCTCAGGATACGCAGTATTTT.

The rearrangement uses TRBV30 and TRBJ1-5; D unresolved. Germline CDR1 GTSNPN, CDR2 SVGIG (reference sequence). Trimming took 8 bases from V and 5 from J, leaving 16 bases between them. This CDR3 contains 13 residues. In nucleotides, the CDR3 is TGTGCCCTAAGGGCGGGAGCGCATCAGCCCCAGCATTTT. Its translation: CALRAGAHQPQHF.

The chain combines TRBV7-6 with TRBJ2-2, with 7 bases fitting TRBD2. The CDR3 extends over 15 amino acids. V dropped 5 bases and J dropped 4; count of bases not matched to a gene: 7. Germline values: CDR1 SGHVS, CDR2 FNYEAQ. Here the CDR3 DNA reads TGTGCCAGCAGCACCGGGGGGTCGGGCACCGGGGAGCTGTTTTTT. It yields the protein CASSTGGSGTGELFF.

The rearrangement uses TRBV19 and TRBJ2-2, with D perhaps TRBD1 (5 bases). The germline gives CDR1 LNHDA, CDR2 SQIVND (reference sequence). Between the trimmed V and J ends, which lost 0 bases and 7 bases, there was a span of 9 bases. CDR3 size: 14 residues. The CDR3 loop reads CASSIDRADGELFF. The DNA of the CDR3 is TGTGCCAGTAGTATAGACAGGGCCGACGGGGAGCTGTTTTTT.

The chain is built from TRBV5-1 and TRBJ2-3; maybe TRBD1 (5 bases). The CDR3 has 12 amino acids. Trimming took off 5 bases at V and 10 bases at J, with 14 bases between the two ends. CDR1 SGHRS and CDR2 YFSETQ come from the germline V gene. CDR3 protein: CASRIGASPQYF. CDR3 sequence (DNA): TGCGCCAGCAGAATAGGGGCCTCACCGCAGTATTTT. Based on the CDR3 plus reference TRBV5-1 and TRBJ2-3, the full variable domain is KAGVTQTPRYLIKTRGQQVTLSCSPISGHRSVSWYQQTPGQGLQFLFEYFSETQRNKGNFPGRFSGRQFSNSRSEMNVSTLELGDSALYLCASRIGASPQYFGPGTRLTVL.

V usage is TRBV18 and J usage is TRBJ2-2; the match to TRBD1 covers 9 bases. With V trimmed by 0 bases and J by 1 base, 0 bases remained unmatched. The CDR3 length is 16 residues. Germline V gives CDR1 KGHSH, CDR2 LQKENI. In nucleotides, the CDR3 is TGTGCCAGCTCACCACCGGGACAGGGGAACACCGGGGAGCTGTTTTTT. Encoded protein: CASSPPGQGNTGELFF. The entire variable domain, with the rest obtained from reference TRBV18 and TRBJ2-2, is as follows: NAGVMQNPRHLVRRRGQEARLRCSPMKGHSHVYWYRQLPEEGLKFMVYLQKENIIDESGMPKERFSAEFPKEGPSILRIQQVVRGDSAAYFCASSPPGQGNTGELFFGEGSRLTVL.

This clone turned up a few times. The chain uses TRBV19 and TRBJ1-5, with D possibly being TRBD1 (5 bases). With 4 bases removed from V and 6 bases from J, the gap between germline ends came to 10 bases. The CDR3 contains 13 residues. The V gene's germline CDR1 is LNHDA and CDR2 SQIVND (reference sequence). This chain's CDR3 is CASSKWGTQPQHF. The CDR3 DNA reads as TGTGCCAGTAGTAAATGGGGCACTCAGCCCCAGCATTTT.

CDR3 sequence: CASSSGRGGRQETQYF. Here the CDR3 DNA reads TGTGCCAGCAGCTCGGGCCGGGGGGGCCGTCAAGAGACCCAGTACTTC. J is TRBJ2-5 and V is TRBV7-2, with 8 bases fitting TRBD2. V lost 4 bases, J lost 2 bases, and 9 bases stayed unmatched. CDR1 SGHTA and CDR2 FQGNSA come from the germline V gene. This CDR3 is built from 16 residues.

The rearrangement links TRBV7-6 to TRBJ2-3; TRBD2 matches at 13 bases. J lost 5 bases, V lost 1 base, and 0 bases had no gene match. The germline CDR1 and CDR2 sequences are SGHVS and FNYEAQ. The CDR3 loop spans 15 amino acids. The CDR3 DNA reads TGTGCCAGCAGCTTAGGACTAGCGGGGGGAGATACGCAGTATTTT. Translation: CASSLGLAGGDTQYF.

This clone was seen a handful of times. This chain joins TRBV7-9 and TRBJ1-1; D is unclear. This CDR3 spans 12 amino acids. The germline CDR1 and CDR2 sequences are SEHNR and FQNEAQ (reference sequence). The germline V and J ends were trimmed by 3 bases and 4 bases, with 6 bases remaining between them. The DNA for the CDR3 is TGTGCCAGCAGCTTGGGCTTCACTGAAGCTTTCTTT. It encodes CASSLGFTEAFF.

This clone was counted between two and nine times. This chain uses TRBV4-1 with TRBJ1-6; D perhaps matches TRBD1 (5 bases). Trimming cost V 5 bases and J 11 bases, with 19 bases left between them. Germline values: CDR1 MGHRA, CDR2 YSYEKL. The CDR3 covers 15 residues. The CDR3: CASSSQGGTGAPLHF. As DNA, the CDR3 is TGCGCCAGCAGCTCGCAGGGTGGTACGGGGGCACCCCTCCACTTT.